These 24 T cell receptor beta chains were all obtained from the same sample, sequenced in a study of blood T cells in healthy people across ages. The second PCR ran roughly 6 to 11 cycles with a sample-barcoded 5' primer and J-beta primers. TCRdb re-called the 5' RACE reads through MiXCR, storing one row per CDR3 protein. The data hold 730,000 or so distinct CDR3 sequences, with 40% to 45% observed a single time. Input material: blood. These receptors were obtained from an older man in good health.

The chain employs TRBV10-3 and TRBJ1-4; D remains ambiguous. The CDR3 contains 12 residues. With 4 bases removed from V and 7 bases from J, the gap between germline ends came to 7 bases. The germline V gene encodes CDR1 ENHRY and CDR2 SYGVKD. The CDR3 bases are TGTGCCATCAGTGCAGAGGGTGAAAAACTGTTTTTT. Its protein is CAISAEGEKLFF.

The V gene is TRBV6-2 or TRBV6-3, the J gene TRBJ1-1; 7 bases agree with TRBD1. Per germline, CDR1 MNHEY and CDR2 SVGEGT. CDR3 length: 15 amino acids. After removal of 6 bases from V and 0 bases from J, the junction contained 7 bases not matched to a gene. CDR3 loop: CASSPRGQMNTEAFF. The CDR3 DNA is TGTGCCAGCAGCCCCCGGGGACAGATGAACACTGAAGCTTTCTTT.

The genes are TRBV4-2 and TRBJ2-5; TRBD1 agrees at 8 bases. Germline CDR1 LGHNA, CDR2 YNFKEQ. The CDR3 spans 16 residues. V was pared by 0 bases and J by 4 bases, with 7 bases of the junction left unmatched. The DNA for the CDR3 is TGTGCCAGCAGCCAAGATAACAGGGGGAGAGTAGAGACCCAGTACTTC. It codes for CASSQDNRGRVETQYF.

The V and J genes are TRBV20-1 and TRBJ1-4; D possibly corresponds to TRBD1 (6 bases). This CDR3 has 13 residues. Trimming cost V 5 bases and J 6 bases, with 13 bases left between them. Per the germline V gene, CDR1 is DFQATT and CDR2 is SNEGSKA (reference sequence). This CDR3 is CSAARTEDEKLFF. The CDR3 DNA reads TGCAGTGCTGCGCGGACAGAAGATGAAAAACTGTTTTTT.

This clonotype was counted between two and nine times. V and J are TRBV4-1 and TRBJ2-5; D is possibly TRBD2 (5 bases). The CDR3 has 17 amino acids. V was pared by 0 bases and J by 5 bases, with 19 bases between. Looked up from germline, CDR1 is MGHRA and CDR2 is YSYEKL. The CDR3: CASSQDIPRSRGETQYF. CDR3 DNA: TGCGCCAGCAGCCAAGATATTCCGAGGTCCCGCGGGGAGACCCAGTACTTC.

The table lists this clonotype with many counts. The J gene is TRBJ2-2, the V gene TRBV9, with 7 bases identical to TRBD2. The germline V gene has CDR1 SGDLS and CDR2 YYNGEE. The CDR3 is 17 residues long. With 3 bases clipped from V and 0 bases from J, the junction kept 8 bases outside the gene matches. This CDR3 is CASSGGGKGTNTGELFF. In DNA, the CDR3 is TGTGCCAGCAGCGGGGGGGGAAAGGGCACGAACACCGGGGAGCTGTTTTTT.

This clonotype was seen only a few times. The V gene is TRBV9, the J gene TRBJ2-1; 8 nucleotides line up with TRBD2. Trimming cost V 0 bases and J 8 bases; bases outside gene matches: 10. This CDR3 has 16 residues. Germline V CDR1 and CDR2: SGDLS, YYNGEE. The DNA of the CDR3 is TGTGCCAGCAGCGTAGTCGCCGGGACTAGTCTAGATGAGCAGTTCTTC. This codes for CASSVVAGTSLDEQFF.

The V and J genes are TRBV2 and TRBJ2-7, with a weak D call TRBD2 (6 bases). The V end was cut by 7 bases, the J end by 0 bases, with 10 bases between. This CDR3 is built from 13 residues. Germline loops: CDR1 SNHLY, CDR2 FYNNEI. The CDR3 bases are TGTGCCAGCATGCGGGGCAGCTCCTACGAGCAGTACTTC. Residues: CASMRGSSYEQYF.

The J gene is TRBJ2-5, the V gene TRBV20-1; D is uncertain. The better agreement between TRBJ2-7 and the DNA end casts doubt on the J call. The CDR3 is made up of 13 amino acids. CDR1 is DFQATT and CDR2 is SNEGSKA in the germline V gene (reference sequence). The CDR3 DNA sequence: TGCAGTGTACTGGACGCCCGATCGGACGAGCAGTACTTC. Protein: CSVLDARSDEQYF.

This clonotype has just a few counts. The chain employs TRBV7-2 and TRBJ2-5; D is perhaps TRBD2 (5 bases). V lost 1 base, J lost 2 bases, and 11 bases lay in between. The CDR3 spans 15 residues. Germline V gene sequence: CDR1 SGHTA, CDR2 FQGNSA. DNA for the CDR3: TGTGCCAGCAGCTTAGTCAGTAGCGCTCAAGAGACCCAGTACTTC. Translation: CASSLVSSAQETQYF. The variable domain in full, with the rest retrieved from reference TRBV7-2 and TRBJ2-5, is GAGVSQSPSNKVTEKGKDVELRCDPISGHTALYWYRQSLGQGLEFLIYFQGNSAPDKSGLPSDRFSAERTGGSVSTLTIQRTQQEDSAVYLCASSLVSSAQETQYFGPGTRLLVL.

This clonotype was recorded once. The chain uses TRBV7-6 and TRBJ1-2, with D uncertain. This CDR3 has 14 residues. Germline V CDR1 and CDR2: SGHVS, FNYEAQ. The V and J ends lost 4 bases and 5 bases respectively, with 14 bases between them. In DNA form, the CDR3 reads TGTGCCAGCAGCTCAGACCGGGTCCCTTATGGCTACACCTTC. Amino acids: CASSSDRVPYGYTF.

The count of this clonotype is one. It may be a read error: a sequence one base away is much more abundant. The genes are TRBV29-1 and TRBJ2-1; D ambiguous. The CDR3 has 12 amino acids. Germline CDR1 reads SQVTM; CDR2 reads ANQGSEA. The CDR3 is CGVDGSYNEQFF. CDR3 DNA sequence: TGCGGCGTTGACGGGTCCTACAATGAGCAGTTCTTC.

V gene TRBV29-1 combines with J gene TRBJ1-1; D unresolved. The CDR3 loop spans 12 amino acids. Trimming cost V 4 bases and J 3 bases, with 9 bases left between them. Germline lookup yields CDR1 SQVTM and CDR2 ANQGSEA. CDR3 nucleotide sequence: TGCAGCGTTGGACTCCTGGACACTGAAGCTTTCTTT. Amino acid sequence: CSVGLLDTEAFF.

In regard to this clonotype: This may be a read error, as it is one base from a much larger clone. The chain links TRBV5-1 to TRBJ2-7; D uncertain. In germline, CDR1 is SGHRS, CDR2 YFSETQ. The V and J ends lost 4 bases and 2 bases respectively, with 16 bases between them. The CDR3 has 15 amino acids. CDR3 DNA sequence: TGCGCCAGCAGCCTCCAACAACCTGCTCCCTACGAGCAGTACTTC. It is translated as CASSLQQPAPYEQYF.

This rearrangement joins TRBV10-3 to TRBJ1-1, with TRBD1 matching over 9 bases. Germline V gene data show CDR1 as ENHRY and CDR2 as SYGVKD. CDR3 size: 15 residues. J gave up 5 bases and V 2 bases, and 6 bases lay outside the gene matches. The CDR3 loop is CAISETGGARTEAFF. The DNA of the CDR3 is TGTGCCATCAGTGAGACAGGGGGCGCGAGGACTGAAGCTTTCTTT.

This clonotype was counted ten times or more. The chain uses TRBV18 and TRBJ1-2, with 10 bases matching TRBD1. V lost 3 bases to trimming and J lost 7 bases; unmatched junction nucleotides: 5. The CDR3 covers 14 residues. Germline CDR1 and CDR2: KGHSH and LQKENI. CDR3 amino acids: CASSPDRGSSGYTF. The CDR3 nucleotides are TGTGCCAGCTCACCGGACAGGGGGTCGTCTGGCTACACCTTC.

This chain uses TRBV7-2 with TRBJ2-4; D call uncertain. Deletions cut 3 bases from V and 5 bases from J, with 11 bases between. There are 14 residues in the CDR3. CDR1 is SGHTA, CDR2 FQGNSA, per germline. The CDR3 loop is CASSFTEVQNIQYF. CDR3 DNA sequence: TGTGCCAGCAGCTTCACCGAGGTCCAAAACATTCAGTACTTC. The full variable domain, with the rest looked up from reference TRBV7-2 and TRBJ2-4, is GAGVSQSPSNKVTEKGKDVELRCDPISGHTALYWYRQSLGQGLEFLIYFQGNSAPDKSGLPSDRFSAERTGGSVSTLTIQRTQQEDSAVYLCASSFTEVQNIQYFGAGTRLSVL.

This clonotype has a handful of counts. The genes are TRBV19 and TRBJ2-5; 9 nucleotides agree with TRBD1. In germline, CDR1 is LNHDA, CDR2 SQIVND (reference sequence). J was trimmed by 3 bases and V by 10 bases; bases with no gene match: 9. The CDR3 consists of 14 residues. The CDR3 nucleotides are TGTGCCACCAACGACAGGGGGAGCGAAGAGACCCAGTACTTC. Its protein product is CATNDRGSEETQYF.

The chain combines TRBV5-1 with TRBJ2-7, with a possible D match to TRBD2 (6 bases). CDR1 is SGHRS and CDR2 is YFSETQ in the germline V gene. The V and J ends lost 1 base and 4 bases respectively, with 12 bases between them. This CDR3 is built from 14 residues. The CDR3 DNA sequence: TGCGCCAGCAGCTTGCCGGGGGAACCTTACGAGCAGTACTTC. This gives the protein CASSLPGEPYEQYF. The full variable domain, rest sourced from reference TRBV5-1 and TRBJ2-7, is KAGVTQTPRYLIKTRGQQVTLSCSPISGHRSVSWYQQTPGQGLQFLFEYFSETQRNKGNFPGRFSGRQFSNSRSEMNVSTLELGDSALYLCASSLPGEPYEQYFGPGTRLTVT.

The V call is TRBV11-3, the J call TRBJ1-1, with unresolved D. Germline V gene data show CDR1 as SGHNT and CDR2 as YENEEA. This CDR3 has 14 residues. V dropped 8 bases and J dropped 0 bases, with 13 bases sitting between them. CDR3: CASFGALLNTEAFF. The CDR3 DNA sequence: TGTGCCAGCTTCGGAGCCCTTTTGAACACTGAAGCTTTCTTT.

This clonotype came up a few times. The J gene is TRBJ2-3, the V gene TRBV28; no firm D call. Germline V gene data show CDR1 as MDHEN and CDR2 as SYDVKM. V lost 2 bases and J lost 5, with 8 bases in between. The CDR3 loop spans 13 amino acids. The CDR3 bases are TGTGCCAGCAGTTTACCCCTGGGAGATACGCAGTATTTT. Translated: CASSLPLGDTQYF.

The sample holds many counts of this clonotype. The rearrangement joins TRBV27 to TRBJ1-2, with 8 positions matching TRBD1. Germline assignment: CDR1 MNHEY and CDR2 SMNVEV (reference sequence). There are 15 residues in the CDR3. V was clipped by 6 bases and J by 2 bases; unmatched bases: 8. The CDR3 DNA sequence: TGTGCCAGCAGATCAGGGGGCAGTAGGAACTATGGCTACACCTTC. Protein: CASRSGGSRNYGYTF.

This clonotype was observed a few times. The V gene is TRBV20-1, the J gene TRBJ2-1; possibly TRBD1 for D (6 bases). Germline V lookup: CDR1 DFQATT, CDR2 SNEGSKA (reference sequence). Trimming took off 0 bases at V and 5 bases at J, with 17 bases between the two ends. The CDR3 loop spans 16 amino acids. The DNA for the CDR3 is TGCAGTGCTAGAGATGATAGCAGGGACACCCACAATGAGCAGTTCTTC. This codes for CSARDDSRDTHNEQFF.

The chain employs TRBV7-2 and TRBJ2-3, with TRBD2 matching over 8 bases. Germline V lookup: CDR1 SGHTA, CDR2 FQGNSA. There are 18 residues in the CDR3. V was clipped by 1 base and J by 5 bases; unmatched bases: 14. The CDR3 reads CASSLDLGLAGSGDTQYF. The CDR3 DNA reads TGTGCCAGCAGCTTAGATTTGGGGCTAGCGGGTTCTGGAGATACGCAGTATTTT.